This T cell receptor beta chain comes out of a study of T-cell reconstitution after alpha-beta-depleted transplantation in children. V lost 3 bases to trimming and J lost 4 bases, with 15 bases between them. From germline, CDR1 is LGHDT and CDR2 YNNKEL (reference sequence). The CDR3 runs 15 residues. This clonotype was recorded once. Molecular barcoding with unique molecular identifiers was used for the TCRbeta library. TCRdb processed the PCR reads anew with MiXCR; each CDR3 protein has one entry. Of hundreds of thousands of distinct CDR3 sequences listed, nearly 10% are singletons. This material consisted of PBMCs from the stem cell graft donor, taken from the stem cell graft. This TCR derives from a human donor who donated a stem cell graft to a child with SCID. The chain has TRBV3-1 and TRBJ2-5; D assignment may be TRBD1 or TRBD2 (5 bases each). The CDR3 is CASSQDVGTLETQYF. In DNA, the CDR3 is TGTGCCAGCAGCCAGGACGTCGGGACCCTAGAGACCCAGTACTTC.